These 16 T cell receptor beta chains were all obtained from the same sample, sequenced in a study of post-analysis software for immune sequencing data. Points from the study as a whole: Five TRBV segments, including TRBV5-6, TRBV5-1 and TRBV20-1, were more frequent in patients than controls.

Their specific antigens are unknown. The TCR beta cDNA libraries carried unique molecular identifiers. TCRdb analysed the PCR reads with MiXCR anew, one entry per CDR3 protein. The repertoire includes fewer than 900,000 distinct CDR3 sequences, roughly 50% of them detected once, and roughly 4.5% sits in the top ten. The material sequenced was blood. These receptors originate from a girl between 5 and 17 years old with multiple sclerosis.

The table lists this clonotype with a count of one. The rearrangement uses TRBV27 and TRBJ1-2, with a tentative D call TRBD1 (5 bases). Germline V CDR1 and CDR2: MNHEY, SMNVEV (reference sequence). V was cut by 6 bases and J by 1 base, with 21 bases left in between. CDR3 size: 17 residues. This CDR3 is CASRSSTFNRFNYGYTF. CDR3 coding DNA: TGTGCCAGCAGATCATCCACCTTTAACAGGTTTAACTATGGCTACACCTTC.

The V call is TRBV7-2, the J call TRBJ2-7; possible D gene TRBD2, 5 bases. CDR1 is SGHTA, CDR2 FQGNSA, per germline. Trimming shortened V by 3 bases and J by 4 bases, and 13 bases separated the two germline ends. The CDR3 spans 14 residues. The CDR3 coding sequence is TGTGCCAGCAGCTTTCATTGGACTCCGTACGAGCAGTACTTC. Translation: CASSFHWTPYEQYF.

This clonotype was recorded only once. The rearrangement joins TRBV11-2 to TRBJ2-5, with TRBD1 matching over 7 bases. The CDR3 spans 19 residues. Germline V gene lookup returns CDR1 SGHAT and CDR2 FQNNGV. The trim removed 5 bases at V and 0 bases at J, leaving 18 bases unmatched. CDR3 residues: CASSPKLFEGQANQETQYF. The CDR3 nucleotides are TGTGCCAGCAGCCCAAAGTTGTTCGAAGGACAGGCGAACCAAGAGACCCAGTACTTC.

Concerning this clonotype itself: The junction does not match germline at one end; this may be a read error. CDR3: CSVRQTYNKQFF. CDR3 nucleotide sequence: TGCAGTGTAAGACAGACCTACAATAAGCAGTTCTTC. V gene TRBV20-1 combines with J gene TRBJ2-1; perhaps TRBD1 as D (5 bases). Germline V gene sequence: CDR1 DFQATT, CDR2 SNEGSKA (reference sequence). This CDR3 spans 12 amino acids.

The chain couples TRBV15 to TRBJ2-6; D gene uncertain. Trimming took 0 bases from V and 8 from J, leaving 8 bases between them. The CDR3 extends over 14 amino acids. CDR1 and CDR2 from the germline V gene are LNHNV and YYDKDF (reference sequence). DNA for the CDR3: TGTGCCACCAGCAGAGACTCAGGAACCAACGTCCTGACTTTC. Translated, it gives CATSRDSGTNVLTF.

In its sample, this clonotype was seen a few times. In nucleotides, the CDR3 is TGCAGTGCCCTGGACCGAACTGGGGAGCTGTTTTTT. It yields the protein CSALDRTGELFF. The chain combines TRBV20-1 with TRBJ2-2; D unresolved. The CDR3 spans 12 residues. CDR1 is DFQATT and CDR2 is SNEGSKA in the germline V gene (reference sequence). Trimming cost V 6 bases and J 8 bases, with 13 bases left between them.

V gene TRBV29-1 combines with J gene TRBJ1-5, with TRBD1 as a possible D gene (5 bases). The CDR3 contains 12 residues. V was cut by 4 bases and J by 3 bases, with 7 bases left in between. Germline V CDR1 and CDR2: SQVTM, ANQGSEA. The chain's CDR3 is CSVGGNNQPQHF. The CDR3 region has the DNA TGCAGCGTTGGGGGGAACAATCAGCCCCAGCATTTT. The variable domain in full, completed from reference TRBV29-1 and TRBJ1-5, reads SAVISQKPSRDICQRGTSLTIQCQVDSQVTMMFWYRQQPGQSLTLIATANQGSEATYESGFVIDKFPISRPNLTFSTLTVSNMSPEDSSIYLCSVGGNNQPQHFGDGTRLSIL.

The DNA of the CDR3 is TGTGCCAGCAGCTCCTATCCGGGACAGGGGGAAGGCTACACCTTC. It yields the protein CASSSYPGQGEGYTF. This chain uses TRBV7-2 with TRBJ1-2, with 11 positions matching TRBD1. Per germline, CDR1 SGHTA and CDR2 FQGNSA. J was trimmed by 8 bases and V by 4 bases; bases with no gene match: 9. The CDR3 spans 15 residues.

This clonotype was seen only a few times. This chain uses TRBV27 with TRBJ2-5; D perhaps matches TRBD1 (6 bases). This CDR3 contains 14 residues. V lost 2 bases and J lost 2, with 9 bases in between. Germline-derived CDR1 and CDR2 are MNHEY and SMNVEV (reference sequence). The chain's CDR3 is CASSLRGQQETQYF. The CDR3 DNA reads as TGTGCCAGCAGTTTACGCGGACAGCAAGAGACCCAGTACTTC.

J is TRBJ1-1 and V is TRBV12-3 or TRBV12-4; tentative D call: TRBD1 (6 bases). The V gene lost 5 bases and the J gene lost 2 bases, with 21 bases spanning the gap. The CDR3 sequence is 17 residues long. Here the CDR3 DNA reads TGTGCCAGCAGTCCCGGGCAGGGGAAGTTGGGAAACACTGAAGCTTTCTTT. This gives the protein CASSPGQGKLGNTEAFF.

This sequence joins TRBV29-1 and TRBJ1-2; D possibly corresponds to TRBD1 (5 bases). The germline V gene has CDR1 SQVTM and CDR2 ANQGSEA. The CDR3 has 14 residues. V lost 2 bases and J lost 4, with 14 bases in between. In DNA, the CDR3 is TGCAGCGTTGAACGGGACCTAGGGCCCTATGGCTACACCTTC. This codes for CSVERDLGPYGYTF.

This chain links TRBV29-1 with TRBJ2-7; D may correspond to TRBD1 or TRBD2 (7 bases each). The germline gives CDR1 SQVTM, CDR2 ANQGSEA. Trimming stripped 6 bases from V and 2 bases from J, with 17 bases between. The CDR3 has 14 residues. CDR3 DNA: TGCAGCGTGAGGGGACAGCGGGATGCCTACGAGCAGTACTTC. It yields the protein CSVRGQRDAYEQYF.

This clonotype was counted a few times. The chain employs TRBV10-3 and TRBJ1-1, with D uncertain. CDR1 is ENHRY and CDR2 is SYGVKD in the germline V gene. This CDR3 has 14 amino acids. The germline V and J ends were trimmed by 4 bases and 3 bases, with 12 bases remaining between them. The CDR3 DNA is TGTGCCATCAGTGTGCGGGAAAGTGACACTGAAGCTTTCTTT. Translating it yields CAISVRESDTEAFF.

This chain links TRBV20-1 with TRBJ1-1; D remains ambiguous. The CDR3 is 11 amino acids. Germline V gene sequence: CDR1 DFQATT, CDR2 SNEGSKA (reference sequence). Between the trimmed V and J ends, which lost 3 bases and 1 base, there was a span of 3 bases. This chain's CDR3 is CSASGNTEAFF. The CDR3 bases are TGCAGTGCTAGCGGGAACACTGAAGCTTTCTTT.

This clonotype was seen a handful of times. The chain joins TRBV5-6 to TRBJ2-5; 8 bases match TRBD2. The tail of the sequence fits TRBJ2-7 better, so the J call may be wrong. The CDR3 has 14 amino acids. CDR1 SGHDT and CDR2 YYEEEE come from the germline V gene. CDR3 protein: CASSQGGGMYEQYF. DNA for the CDR3: TGTGCCAGCAGCCAAGGCGGGGGGATGTACGAGCAGTACTTC.

V usage is TRBV6-1 and J usage is TRBJ2-7; 8 bases fit TRBD1. The J segment lost 2 bases and the V segment lost 7 bases, leaving 7 bases of the junction unmatched. CDR1 MNHNS and CDR2 SASEGT come from the germline V gene. This CDR3 has 14 residues. The CDR3 region is CASIQDRVPYEQYF. Here the CDR3 DNA reads TGTGCCAGCATCCAGGACAGGGTACCCTACGAGCAGTACTTC.